The subject of this entry is one T cell receptor beta chain. This record belongs to a study of blood T cell repertoires in COVID-19. Looking at the study overall: T cells, B-cell-depleted T cells, or PBMCs supplied cDNA or gDNA.

J gave up 1 base and V 2 bases, and 3 bases lay outside the gene matches. CDR1 and CDR2 (germline): KGHSH, LQKENI. This CDR3 is built from 15 residues. In the original workflow: Amplification of reference gene primers provided the estimated nucleated cell counts. The method was immunoSEQ multiplex PCR; TCRdb's version includes in-frame clones alone and lacks a portion of them. V and J calls plus clone size are reproduced from that table; the DNA served to infer D and trimming. The table has about 98,000 clones, 91% seen once; the top ten hold around 4%. The source of this sequence is a man between 18 and 29 years old with acute or convalescent COVID-19. V usage is TRBV18 and J usage is TRBJ1-1; 8 nucleotides agree with TRBD1. The sample consisted of peripheral blood. CDR3 sequence reads: CASSPSGGPNTEAFF. The CDR3 region has the DNA TGTGCCAGCTCACCATCAGGGGGCCCGAACACTGAAGCTTTCTTT.